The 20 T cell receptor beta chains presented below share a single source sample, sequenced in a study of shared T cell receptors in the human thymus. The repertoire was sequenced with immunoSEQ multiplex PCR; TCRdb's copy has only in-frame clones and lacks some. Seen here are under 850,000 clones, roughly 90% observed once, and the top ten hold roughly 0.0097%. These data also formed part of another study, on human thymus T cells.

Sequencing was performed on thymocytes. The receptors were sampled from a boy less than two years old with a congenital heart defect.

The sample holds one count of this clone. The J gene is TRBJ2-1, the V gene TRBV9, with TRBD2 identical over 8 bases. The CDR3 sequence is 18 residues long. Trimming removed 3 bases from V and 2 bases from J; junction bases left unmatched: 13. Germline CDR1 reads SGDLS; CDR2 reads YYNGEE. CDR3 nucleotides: TGTGCCAGCAGCGCAGCTAGTAGCGGGACTATCGCCTACAATGAGCAGTTCTTC. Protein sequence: CASSAASSGTIAYNEQFF.

The CDR3 nucleotides are TGTGCCAGTAGTATAGTCGCGGAGCTTCAGATGAACACTGAAGCTTTCTTT. This codes for CASSIVAELQMNTEAFF. J is TRBJ1-1 and V is TRBV19; no reliable D call. Germline values: CDR1 LNHDA, CDR2 SQIVND (reference sequence). V lost 1 base, J lost 0 bases, and 15 bases lay in between. The CDR3 runs 17 residues.

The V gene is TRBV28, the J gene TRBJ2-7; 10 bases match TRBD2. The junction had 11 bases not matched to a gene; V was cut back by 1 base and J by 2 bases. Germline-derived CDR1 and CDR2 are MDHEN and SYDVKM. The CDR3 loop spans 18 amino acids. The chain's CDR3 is CASSLYLRTSGHTYEQYF. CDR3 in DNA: TGTGCCAGCAGTTTATACCTACGGACTAGCGGCCACACCTACGAGCAGTACTTC.

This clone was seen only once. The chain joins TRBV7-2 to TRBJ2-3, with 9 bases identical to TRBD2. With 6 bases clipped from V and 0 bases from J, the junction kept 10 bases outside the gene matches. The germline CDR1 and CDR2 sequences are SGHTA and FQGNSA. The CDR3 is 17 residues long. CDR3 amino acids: CASRPKSGGTSTDTQYF. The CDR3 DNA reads TGTGCCAGCAGACCGAAAAGCGGGGGGACTAGCACAGATACGCAGTATTTT.

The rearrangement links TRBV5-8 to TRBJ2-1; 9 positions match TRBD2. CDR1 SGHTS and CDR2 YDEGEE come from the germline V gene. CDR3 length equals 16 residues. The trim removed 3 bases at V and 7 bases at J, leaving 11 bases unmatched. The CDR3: CASSSTPGLACNEQFF. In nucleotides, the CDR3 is TGTGCCAGCAGCTCGACACCGGGACTAGCTTGTAATGAGCAGTTCTTC.

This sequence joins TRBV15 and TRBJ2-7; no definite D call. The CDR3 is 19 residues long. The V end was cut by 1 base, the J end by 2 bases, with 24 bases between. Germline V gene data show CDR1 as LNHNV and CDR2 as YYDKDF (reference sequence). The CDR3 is CATSRVLVERSYRAYEQYF. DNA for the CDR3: TGTGCCACCAGCAGAGTTTTAGTCGAGAGATCGTACCGGGCCTACGAGCAGTACTTC. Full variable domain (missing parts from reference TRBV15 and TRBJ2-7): DAMVIQNPRYQVTQFGKPVTLSCSQTLNHNVMYWYQQKSSQAPKLLFHYYDKDFNNEADTPDNFQSRRPNTSFCFLDIRSPGLGDTAMYLCATSRVLVERSYRAYEQYFGPGTRLTVT.

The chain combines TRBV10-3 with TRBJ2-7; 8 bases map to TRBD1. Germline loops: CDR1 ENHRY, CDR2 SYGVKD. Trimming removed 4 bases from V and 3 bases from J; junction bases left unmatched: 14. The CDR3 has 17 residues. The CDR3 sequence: CAISAATRGQGLYEQYF. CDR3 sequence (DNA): TGTGCCATCAGTGCTGCGACCCGAGGACAGGGACTCTACGAGCAGTACTTC.

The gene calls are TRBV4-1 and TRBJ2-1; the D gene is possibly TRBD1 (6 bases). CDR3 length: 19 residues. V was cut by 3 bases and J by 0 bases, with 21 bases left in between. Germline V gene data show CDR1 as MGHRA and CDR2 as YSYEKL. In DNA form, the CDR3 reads TGCGCCAGCAGCCACGATTCTCTCCGGGACACCACCTCCTACAATGAGCAGTTCTTC. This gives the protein CASSHDSLRDTTSYNEQFF.

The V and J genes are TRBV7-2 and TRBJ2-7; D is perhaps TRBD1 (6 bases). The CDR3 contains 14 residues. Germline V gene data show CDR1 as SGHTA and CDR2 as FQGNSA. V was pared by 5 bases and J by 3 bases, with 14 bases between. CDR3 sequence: CASSLGDTFYEQYF. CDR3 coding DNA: TGTGCCAGCAGCCTGGGGGACACGTTCTACGAGCAGTACTTC.

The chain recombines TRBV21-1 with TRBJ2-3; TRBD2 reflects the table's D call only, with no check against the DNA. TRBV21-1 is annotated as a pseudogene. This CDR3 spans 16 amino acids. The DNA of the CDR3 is TGTGCCAGCACCATCCCCCCCGGGGGGAGGACAGATACGCAGTATTTT. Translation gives CASTIPPGGRTDTQYF.

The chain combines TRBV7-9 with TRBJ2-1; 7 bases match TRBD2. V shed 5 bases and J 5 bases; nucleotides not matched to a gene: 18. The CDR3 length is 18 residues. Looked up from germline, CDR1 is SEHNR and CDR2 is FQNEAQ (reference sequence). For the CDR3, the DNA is TGTGCCAGCAGCCCAGCAGGTGGCGCCGGGACTACCAACAATGAGCAGTTCTTC. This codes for CASSPAGGAGTTNNEQFF. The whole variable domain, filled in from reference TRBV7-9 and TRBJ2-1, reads DTGVSQNPRHKITKRGQNVTFRCDPISEHNRLYWYRQTLGQGPEFLTYFQNEAQLEKSRLLSDRFSAERPKGSFSTLEIQRTEQGDSAMYLCASSPAGGAGTTNNEQFFGPGTRLTVL.

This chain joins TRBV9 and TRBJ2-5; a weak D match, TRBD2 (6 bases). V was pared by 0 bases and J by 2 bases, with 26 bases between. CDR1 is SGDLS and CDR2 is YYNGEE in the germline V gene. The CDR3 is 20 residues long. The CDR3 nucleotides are TGTGCCAGCAGCGTAGGGAGGGGTAGTAGCAGTTCGTCCTATCAAGAGACCCAGTACTTC. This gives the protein CASSVGRGSSSSSYQETQYF.

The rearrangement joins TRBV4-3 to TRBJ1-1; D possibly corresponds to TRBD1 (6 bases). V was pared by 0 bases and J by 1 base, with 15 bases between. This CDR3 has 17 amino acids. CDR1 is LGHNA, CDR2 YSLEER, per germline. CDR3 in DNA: TGCGCCAGCAGCCAAGATGACAGGCCGGGGGGGAACACTGAAGCTTTCTTT. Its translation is CASSQDDRPGGNTEAFF.

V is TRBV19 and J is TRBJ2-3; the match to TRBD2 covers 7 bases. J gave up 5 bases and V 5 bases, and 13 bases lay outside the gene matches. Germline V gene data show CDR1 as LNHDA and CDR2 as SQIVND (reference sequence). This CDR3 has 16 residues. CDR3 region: CASSAGLVPLGDTQYF. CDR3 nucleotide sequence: TGTGCCAGTAGTGCAGGACTAGTGCCACTGGGAGATACGCAGTATTTT.

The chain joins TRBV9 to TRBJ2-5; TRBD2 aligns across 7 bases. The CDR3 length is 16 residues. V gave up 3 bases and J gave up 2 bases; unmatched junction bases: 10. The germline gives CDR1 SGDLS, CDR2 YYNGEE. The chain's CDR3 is CASSDLSSGKQETQYF. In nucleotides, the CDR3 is TGTGCCAGCAGCGATTTGTCTAGCGGAAAACAAGAGACCCAGTACTTC.

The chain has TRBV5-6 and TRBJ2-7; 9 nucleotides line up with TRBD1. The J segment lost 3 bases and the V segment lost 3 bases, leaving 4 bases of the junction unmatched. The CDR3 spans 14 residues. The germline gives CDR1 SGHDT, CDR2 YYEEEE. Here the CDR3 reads CASSYRDRDYEQYF. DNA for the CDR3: TGTGCCAGCAGCTACCGGGACAGGGACTACGAGCAGTACTTC.

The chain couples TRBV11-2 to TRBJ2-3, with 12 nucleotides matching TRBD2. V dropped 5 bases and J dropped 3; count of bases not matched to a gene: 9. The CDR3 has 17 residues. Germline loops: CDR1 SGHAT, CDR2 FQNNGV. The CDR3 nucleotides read TGTGCCAGCAGCCCCCCAAGACTAGCGGGAGAGACAGATACGCAGTATTTT. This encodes CASSPPRLAGETDTQYF.

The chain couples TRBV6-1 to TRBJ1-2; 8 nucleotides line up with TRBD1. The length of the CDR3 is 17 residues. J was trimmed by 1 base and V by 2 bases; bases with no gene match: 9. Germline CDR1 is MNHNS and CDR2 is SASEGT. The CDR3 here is CASSERTGSGVNYGYTF. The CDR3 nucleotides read TGTGCCAGCAGTGAAAGGACAGGGTCGGGGGTTAACTATGGCTACACCTTC.

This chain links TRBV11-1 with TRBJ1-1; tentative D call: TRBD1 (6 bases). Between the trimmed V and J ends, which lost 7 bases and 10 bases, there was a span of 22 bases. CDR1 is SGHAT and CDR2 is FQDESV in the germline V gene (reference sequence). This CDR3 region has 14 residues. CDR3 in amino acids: CASNLNHPRGGAFF. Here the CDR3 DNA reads TGTGCCAGCAACCTTAACCACCCCAGAGGGGGAGCTTTCTTT.

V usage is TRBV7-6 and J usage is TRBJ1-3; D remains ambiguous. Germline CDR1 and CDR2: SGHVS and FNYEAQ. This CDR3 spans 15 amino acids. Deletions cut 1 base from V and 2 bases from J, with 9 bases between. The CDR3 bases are TGTGCCAGCAGCTTAGATCGGGAGCCTGGAAACACCATATATTTT. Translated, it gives CASSLDREPGNTIYF.